This T cell receptor beta chain derives from a study of shared clonotypes between healthy human individuals (TCRdb year 2020). Looking at the study overall: A couple of women and three men aged 18 to 49 years were included in the cohort. For each donor, CD4 naive and CD4 memory were each given three plates, CD8 naive was given two plates, and CD8 memory was given one plate. To estimate repertoire size and how much clonotypes are shared between individuals, the study performed deep sequencing of blood TCR repertoires from about five healthy adults. Different laboratories and diverse techniques were used to prepare libraries and sequence TCR repertoires, to increase sequencing depth and limit assay-specific biases. Each donor's leukapheresis produced roughly between about 0.9 and 9.5 billion PBMCs. Results the study describes overall, beyond this receptor: Pairwise subsampling indicated that sequencing depth was expected to affect the degree of clonotype sharing among donors. Higher generation probabilities were observed for clonotypes shared by all four sorted-subset donors than for non-shared clonotypes. Larger estimated clonotype richness was generally found for naive subsets than for memory subsets. Only blood was sampled, and tissue TCR repertoires likely differ from those in blood. Because the study included a small number of donors, the genetic and exposure-history diversity represented was limited. Even with the large sequencing depth, rarefaction of the sorted-subset datasets indicated that sequencing was incomplete. Sharing across a few donors was observed for about 5% of naive CD4, about 3.2% of naive CD8, 2% to 2.5% of memory CD4, and about 0.39% of memory CD8 clonotypes.

About this clone itself: Its antigen is still unknown. No base-level quality is on record; no much larger clone is a single base apart.

For the CD8 naive samples, CD45RO-negative cells were positively selected for CCR7, yielding a CD45RA+CCR7+ population from which TemRA cells were excluded. The donors were healthy, HIV-negative adults with no recently reported acute infections or vaccinations. Every donor was a Caucasian adult living in Nashville, Tennessee, USA. Blood was obtained by leukapheresis, after which PBMCs were separated by Ficoll-Histopaque density gradient centrifugation and cryopreserved in liquid nitrogen vapor phase. Analytical flow cytometry was used to check the purity and quantity of each magnetically sorted T cell population. Genomic DNA was isolated from each sorted fraction and quantified by UV absorbance on a Nanodrop 2000c. Using the deep immunoSEQ assay, multiplex PCR amplified TCR CDR3 regions from genomic DNA. Extracted genomic DNA from each cell subset was spread evenly across all wells of several immunoSEQ 96-well plates, with each plate serving as a replicate. For sorted subsets, roughly 200 ng of genomic DNA, equivalent to some 33,000 T cell genomes, went into each replicate PCR. Purified libraries were quantified with a Qubit 3.0 fluorometer, sized on a Bioanalyzer 2100, and re-quantified with the KAPA Library Quantification kit. A separate single-read 150-cycle Illumina NextSeq 550 flow cell was used to sequence each immunoSEQ 96-well plate. The original methods were these. The immunoSEQ output contained only junctional sequences without quality scores, so filtering could not match that applied to full-length reads. Sequences were annotated with PyIR, a Python wrapper for IgBLAST v1.9, using IMGT germline references to assign V/J genes and CDR3. Any read was removed if the V/J assignment was weak (E-value above 1e-6), the CDR3 was missing, or the read contained stop codons, out-of-frame junctions, or ambiguous translated residues. V3J clonotypes were defined as sequences sharing the same inferred V gene, J gene, and CDR3 amino acid sequence. To compute the percentage overlap between repertoires, the number of shared unique clonotypes was divided by the size of the smaller repertoire. Repertoire richness was assessed with RTK rarefaction, the Chao1 estimator, and Recon v2.1 estimates of unobserved clonotypes. Generation probabilities for all TCRbeta clonotypes obtained by the gDNA method from a handful of donors were computed using OLGA. This is the immuneACCESS table as TCRdb keeps it, with only in-frame sequences that have V and J called. A part of the clones is gone; compared with another copy, unresolved V genes explain less than half, and the rest is unexplained. V, J and clone size reflect that table, while D and trimming were determined from the DNA. Across this sample there are some 2.1 million clones, with about 95% seen only once. The top ten constitute roughly 1.1% of the sample.

The CDR3 runs 14 residues from the cysteine to the phenylalanine. The retained sequence is limited to the CDR3, 42 bases, with the frame set at the first base. Looking up the germline V gene (reference sequence) yields CDR1 SGHAT and CDR2 FQDESV. V loses 3 bases at its end and J loses 3 bases; junction bases beyond the gene matches: 5. This TCR derives from a man between 18 and 35 years old in good health. In this chain, TRBV11-1 is recombined with TRBJ2-7, with TRBD2 identical over 7 junction bases. Sequencing was carried out using naive CD8+ T cells sorted from blood. Interpreted using the paper, the cell subset or site label stands for: CD45RA+CCR7+. The CDR3 reads CASSFPGEGYEQYF. The bases read TGTGCCAGCAGCTTTCCCGGGGAGGGCTACGAGCAGTACTTC.